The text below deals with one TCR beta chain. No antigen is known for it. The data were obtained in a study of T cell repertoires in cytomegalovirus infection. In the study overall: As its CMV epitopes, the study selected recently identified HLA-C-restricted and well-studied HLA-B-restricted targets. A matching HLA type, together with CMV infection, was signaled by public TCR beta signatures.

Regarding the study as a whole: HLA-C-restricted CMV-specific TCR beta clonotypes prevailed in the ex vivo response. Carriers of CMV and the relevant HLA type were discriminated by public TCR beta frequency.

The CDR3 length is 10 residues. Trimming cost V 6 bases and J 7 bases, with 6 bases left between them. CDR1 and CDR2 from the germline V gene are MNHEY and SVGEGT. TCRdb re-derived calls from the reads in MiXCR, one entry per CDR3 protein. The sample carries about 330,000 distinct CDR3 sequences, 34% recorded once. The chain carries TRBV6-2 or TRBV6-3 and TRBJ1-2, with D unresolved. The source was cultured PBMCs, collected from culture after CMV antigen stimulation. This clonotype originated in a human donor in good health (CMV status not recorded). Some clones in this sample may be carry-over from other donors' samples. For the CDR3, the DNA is TGTGCCAGCAGCGACGGTGGCTACACCTTC. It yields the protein CASSDGGYTF.